Each of the 29 T cell receptor beta chains below was sequenced from the same sample in a study of T-cell memory formation after mild COVID-19. TCRdb called the 5' RACE reads again in MiXCR, with one record for every CDR3 protein. The table lists about 450,000 distinct CDR3 sequences, about 25% of them singletons, with about 12% in the top ten. Sequenced input: PBMCs or a T cell subset sorted from them (not recorded which). All receptors derive from an adult woman who had mild COVID-19 (a few samples of this study predate the infection). Cell type and time point are not known.

In this sample, this clonotype turned up a few times. The rearrangement joins TRBV30 to TRBJ2-2; D gene uncertain. V was clipped by 4 bases and J by 0 bases, with 6 bases between them. The length of the CDR3 is 13 residues. Germline V CDR1 and CDR2: GTSNPN, SVGIG (reference sequence). The CDR3 nucleotides are TGTGCCTGGAAACAGACGAACACCGGGGAGCTGTTTTTT. It is translated as CAWKQTNTGELFF.

This clonotype was picked up a small number of times. This chain joins TRBV6-1 and TRBJ1-1, with a weak D call TRBD1 (6 bases). This CDR3 has 14 residues. Germline lookup yields CDR1 MNHNS and CDR2 SASEGT. With 4 bases removed from V and 2 bases from J, the gap between germline ends came to 11 bases. In DNA, the CDR3 is TGTGCCAGCAGTGCAACAGGGCTCAACACTGAAGCTTTCTTT. This codes for CASSATGLNTEAFF.

The chain's CDR3 is CASSYEQATDTQYF. In DNA, the CDR3 is TGTGCCAGCAGTTACGAACAGGCCACAGATACGCAGTATTTT. The rearrangement uses TRBV6-5 and TRBJ2-3, with a weak D call TRBD1 (5 bases). Looked up from germline, CDR1 is MNHEY and CDR2 is SVGAGI. The CDR3 extends over 14 amino acids. Trimming cost V 2 bases and J 2 bases, with 8 bases left between them.

CDR3 in amino acids: CSVEFSLGETQYF. CDR3 DNA sequence: TGCAGCGTTGAGTTTTCGTTGGGGGAGACCCAGTACTTC. This chain links TRBV29-1 with TRBJ2-5; D is uncertain. CDR3 length: 13 residues. Looked up from germline, CDR1 is SQVTM and CDR2 is ANQGSEA. V lost 3 bases to trimming and J lost 5 bases, with 13 bases between them.

This clonotype occurred a few times. CDR3 region: CASSTHYEQYF. DNA of the CDR3: TGTGCCAGCAGTACCCACTACGAGCAGTACTTC. The genes are TRBV12-3 or TRBV12-4 and TRBJ2-7; D unclear. V lost 5 bases and J lost 3, with 5 bases in between. The CDR3 contains 11 residues.

The chain is built from TRBV4-3 and TRBJ1-1; 8 bases are a match to TRBD1. The CDR3 totals 13 residues. The junction had 0 bases not matched to a gene; V was cut back by 3 bases and J by 3 bases. Looked up from germline, CDR1 is LGHNA and CDR2 is YSLEER. The CDR3 DNA reads TGCGCCAGCAGCCACAGGGGGCACACTGAAGCTTTCTTT. Translated: CASSHRGHTEAFF.

This sequence joins TRBV9 and TRBJ2-1, with 14 bases matching TRBD2. J was trimmed by 0 bases and V by 3 bases; bases with no gene match: 8. Germline V gene lookup returns CDR1 SGDLS and CDR2 YYNGEE. This CDR3 contains 19 residues. This chain's CDR3 is CASSARTSGGLSSYNEQFF. The CDR3 DNA reads TGTGCCAGCAGCGCCCGGACTAGCGGGGGGTTGAGCTCCTACAATGAGCAGTTCTTC.

The chain joins TRBV25-1 to TRBJ2-7, with TRBD2 as a possible D gene (5 bases). Germline V gene sequence: CDR1 MGHDK, CDR2 SYGVNS. V lost 5 bases and J lost 3, with 14 bases in between. The CDR3 is 14 residues long. The chain's CDR3 is CASSTPGKGYEQYF. CDR3 coding DNA: TGTGCCAGCAGTACCCCGGGAAAAGGCTACGAGCAGTACTTC.

The chain carries TRBV23-1 and TRBJ2-1; 9 bases are shared with TRBD1. TRBV23-1 qualifies as an ORF whose function is uncertain. The CDR3 contains 19 residues. V gave up 8 bases and J gave up 3 bases; unmatched junction bases: 20. CDR3 nucleotides: TGCGCCAGCGGAGGGAAATTAGGGCCGGGACAGGGCGACTACAATGAGCAGTTCTTC. Amino acid sequence: CASGGKLGPGQGDYNEQFF.

This clonotype came up a few times. The chain carries TRBV7-2 and TRBJ2-1; 9 bases agree with TRBD2. Germline V gives CDR1 SGHTA, CDR2 FQGNSA. CDR3 length: 15 amino acids. J gave up 9 bases and V 1 base, and 7 bases lay outside the gene matches. The CDR3 is CASSLGGRAKVEQFF. CDR3 DNA sequence: TGTGCCAGCAGCTTAGGCGGGAGGGCCAAGGTTGAGCAGTTCTTC.

The table lists this clonotype with a few counts. The chain is built from TRBV5-6 and TRBJ2-3; D unresolved. Germline assignment: CDR1 SGHDT and CDR2 YYEEEE. Trimming cost V 4 bases and J 4 bases, with 7 bases left between them. The CDR3 has 12 amino acids. CDR3 residues: CASSKIADTQYF. CDR3 bases: TGTGCCAGCAGCAAGATAGCAGATACGCAGTATTTT.

The sample holds a few counts of this clonotype. The chain has TRBV20-1 and TRBJ2-1; D call uncertain. Trimming took off 4 bases at V and 7 bases at J, with 20 bases between the two ends. This CDR3 comprises 15 residues. From germline, CDR1 is DFQATT and CDR2 SNEGSKA (reference sequence). The CDR3 spells CSANPTVGPWNEQFF. In nucleotides, the CDR3 is TGCAGTGCTAACCCTACGGTTGGGCCCTGGAATGAGCAGTTCTTC.

This clonotype has a handful of counts. This sequence joins TRBV20-1 and TRBJ2-3; a possible D gene is TRBD1 (5 bases). Germline-derived CDR1 and CDR2 are DFQATT and SNEGSKA (reference sequence). Between the trimmed V and J ends, which lost 4 bases and 1 base, there was a span of 15 bases. The CDR3 runs 15 residues. DNA of the CDR3: TGCAGTGCTAAGCACACAGTACAGGGCACAGATACGCAGTATTTT. It codes for CSAKHTVQGTDTQYF.

This sequence joins TRBV6-6 and TRBJ1-5, with a weak D call TRBD1 (6 bases). The germline gives CDR1 MNHNY, CDR2 SVGAGI (reference sequence). Trimming stripped 5 bases from V and 7 bases from J, with 12 bases between. The CDR3 is 13 residues long. As DNA, the CDR3 is TGTGCCAGCAGTCTTCCGACAGGCCAGCCCCAGCATTTT. Residues: CASSLPTGQPQHF.

This clonotype was seen a few times. The CDR3 reads CASSSGLAIDTQYF. Written as DNA, the CDR3 is TGTGCCAGCAGCTCAGGACTAGCGATTGATACGCAGTATTTT. The V call is TRBV7-3, the J call TRBJ2-3; 9 bases match TRBD2. V shed 4 bases and J 6 bases; nucleotides not matched to a gene: 5. Per germline, CDR1 SGHTA and CDR2 FQGTGA. The CDR3 runs to 14 residues.

J is TRBJ2-1 and V is TRBV24-1; 7 nucleotides align to TRBD1. V was clipped by 6 bases and J by 3 bases; unmatched bases: 7. This CDR3 is built from 15 residues. Germline V CDR1 and CDR2: KGHDR, SFDVKD. DNA of the CDR3: TGTGCCACCAGTCCGACAGGGAAGCGCTACAATGAGCAGTTCTTC. Its protein is CATSPTGKRYNEQFF.

This clonotype was counted only a few times. The chain recombines TRBV2 with TRBJ1-2; TRBD1 is a possible D gene (6 bases). Germline V gene data show CDR1 as SNHLY and CDR2 as FYNNEI. Trimming pared 8 bases from V and 4 bases from J, leaving 17 bases between. The CDR3 has 14 amino acids. DNA for the CDR3: TGTGCCAGCGGATGGCAGGGGTCGGGCTATGGCTACACCTTC. Its protein product is CASGWQGSGYGYTF.

In its sample, this clonotype was seen a few times. The chain is built from TRBV7-2 and TRBJ2-7; 8 bases align to TRBD2. CDR3 length: 16 amino acids. The V gene end was trimmed by 5 bases and the J gene end by 2 bases; junction bases not matched to a gene: 11. CDR1 and CDR2 (germline): SGHTA, FQGNSA. In DNA, the CDR3 is TGTGCCAGCAGCGAGAAATTTACTAGCGGCACCTACGAGCAGTACTTC. Translated: CASSEKFTSGTYEQYF.

DNA of the CDR3: TGTGCCATCAGCGTAGCGGGTGGGGAAGAGACCCAGTACTTC. Amino acids: CAISVAGGEETQYF. J is TRBJ2-5 and V is TRBV10-3, with 7 nucleotides matching TRBD2. The germline V gene has CDR1 ENHRY and CDR2 SYGVKD. V was clipped by 6 bases and J by 3 bases; unmatched bases: 7. The CDR3 spans 14 residues.

The chain carries TRBV5-1 and TRBJ2-5; the D gene is possibly TRBD1 (5 bases). The CDR3 is 16 residues long. The germline CDR1 and CDR2 sequences are SGHRS and YFSETQ. V was trimmed by 7 bases and J by 3 bases, leaving 22 bases between them. DNA for the CDR3: TGCGCCAGCGGTTTATCCGACAGTGCTACTGAAGAGACCCAGTACTTC. Its translation: CASGLSDSATEETQYF. Filled out from reference TRBV5-1 and TRBJ2-5, the complete variable domain reads KAGVTQTPRYLIKTRGQQVTLSCSPISGHRSVSWYQQTPGQGLQFLFEYFSETQRNKGNFPGRFSGRQFSNSRSEMNVSTLELGDSALYLCASGLSDSATEETQYFGPGTRLLVL.

This clonotype appeared many times. Here the CDR3 reads CAISAPPGLGNTIYF. CDR3 sequence (DNA): TGTGCCATCAGTGCGCCCCCGGGGCTCGGAAACACCATATATTTT. The gene calls are TRBV10-3 and TRBJ1-3, with a possible D match to TRBD1 (5 bases). Germline CDR1 reads ENHRY; CDR2 reads SYGVKD. The V end lost 4 bases, the J end lost 4 bases, and 14 bases lay between the germline ends. The CDR3 is 15 residues long.

This chain connects TRBV6-2 or TRBV6-3 to TRBJ1-1; 7 bases are shared with TRBD1. CDR3 size: 14 residues. CDR1 is MNHEY, CDR2 SVGEGT, per germline. V lost 9 bases and J lost 4; bases outside the gene matches: 11. CDR3 sequence reads: CASPSRQGGTEAFF. The DNA of the CDR3 is TGTGCCAGTCCCAGTCGACAGGGAGGCACTGAAGCTTTCTTT.

V and J are TRBV7-9 and TRBJ1-5, with D possibly being TRBD1 (5 bases). Trimming stripped 0 bases from V and 12 bases from J, with 15 bases between. This CDR3 is built from 14 residues. CDR1 is SEHNR and CDR2 is FQNEAQ in the germline V gene (reference sequence). The CDR3 is CASSLAGGSQLQHF. Here the CDR3 DNA reads TGTGCCAGCAGCTTAGCGGGGGGTTCCCAACTCCAGCATTTT.

This chain links TRBV24-1 with TRBJ2-1, with D perhaps matching TRBD1 (6 bases). The V end was cut by 12 bases, the J end by 3 bases, with 14 bases between. This CDR3 is 13 amino acids long. CDR1 is KGHDR, CDR2 SFDVKD, per germline. The CDR3 nucleotides are TGTGCCTCCCCCAGACAGGACTACAATGAGCAGTTCTTC. The encoded protein is CASPRQDYNEQFF.

This clonotype was seen more than once but under ten times. V gene TRBV7-6 combines with J gene TRBJ2-7; TRBD1 is a possible D gene (5 bases). This CDR3 is 16 amino acids long. Germline lookup yields CDR1 SGHVS and CDR2 FNYEAQ. V was cut by 5 bases and J by 0 bases, with 17 bases left in between. The CDR3 here is CASSAGTGVSSYEQYF. The CDR3 DNA sequence: TGTGCCAGCAGCGCCGGTACAGGAGTAAGCTCCTACGAGCAGTACTTC.

CDR3 in DNA: TGTGCCAGCAGCCAACCCGGGACTAGCGGGATTTCTGGGGAGCTGTTTTTT. Its protein is CASSQPGTSGISGELFF. The rearrangement links TRBV4-2 to TRBJ2-2; 13 bases line up with TRBD2. With 2 bases clipped from V and 8 bases from J, the junction kept 8 bases outside the gene matches. The germline gives CDR1 LGHNA, CDR2 YNFKEQ. There are 17 residues in the CDR3.

In this sample, this clonotype turned up a few times. V usage is TRBV12-3 or TRBV12-4 and J usage is TRBJ2-1; tentative D call: TRBD1 (6 bases). V dropped 3 bases and J dropped 3 bases, with 12 bases sitting between them. This CDR3 comprises 15 residues. The CDR3 DNA reads TGTGCCAGCAGTTTGAGGACAGTCATCTACAATGAGCAGTTCTTC. This codes for CASSLRTVIYNEQFF.

The chain recombines TRBV7-9 with TRBJ1-2; 8 nucleotides match TRBD1. J gave up 5 bases and V 5 bases, and 7 bases lay outside the gene matches. Germline V gene sequence: CDR1 SEHNR, CDR2 FQNEAQ (reference sequence). There are 14 residues in the CDR3. The CDR3 coding sequence is TGTGCCAGCAGCCCGACAGGGGTTATTTATGGCTACACCTTC. Amino acid sequence: CASSPTGVIYGYTF.

The chain carries TRBV7-9 and TRBJ2-1, with 9 bases identical to TRBD2. Per the germline V gene, CDR1 is SEHNR and CDR2 is FQNEAQ (reference sequence). The ends lost 1 base at V and 0 bases at J; junction bases unmatched: 7. The CDR3 has 18 amino acids. CDR3 bases: TGTGCCAGCAGCTTAGTCCGGGCGGGAGGGCCCTCCTACAATGAGCAGTTCTTC. It is translated as CASSLVRAGGPSYNEQFF.